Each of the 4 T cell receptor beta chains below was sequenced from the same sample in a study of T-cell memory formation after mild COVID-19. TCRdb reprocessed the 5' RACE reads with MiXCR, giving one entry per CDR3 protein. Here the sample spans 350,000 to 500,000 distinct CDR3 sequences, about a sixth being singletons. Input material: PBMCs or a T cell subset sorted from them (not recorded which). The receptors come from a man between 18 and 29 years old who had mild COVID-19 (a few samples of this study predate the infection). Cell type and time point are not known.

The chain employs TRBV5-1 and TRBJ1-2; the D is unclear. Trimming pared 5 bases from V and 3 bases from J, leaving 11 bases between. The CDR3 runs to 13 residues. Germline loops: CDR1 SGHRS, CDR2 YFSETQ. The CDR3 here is CASRVQEYYGYTF. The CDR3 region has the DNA TGCGCCAGCAGGGTCCAGGAGTACTATGGCTACACCTTC.

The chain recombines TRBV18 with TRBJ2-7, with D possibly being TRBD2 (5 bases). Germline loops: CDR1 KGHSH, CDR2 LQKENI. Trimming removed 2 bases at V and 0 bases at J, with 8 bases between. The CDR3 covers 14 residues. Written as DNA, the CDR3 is TGTGCCAGCTCACCATCACGGGACTCCTACGAGCAGTACTTC. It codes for CASSPSRDSYEQYF.

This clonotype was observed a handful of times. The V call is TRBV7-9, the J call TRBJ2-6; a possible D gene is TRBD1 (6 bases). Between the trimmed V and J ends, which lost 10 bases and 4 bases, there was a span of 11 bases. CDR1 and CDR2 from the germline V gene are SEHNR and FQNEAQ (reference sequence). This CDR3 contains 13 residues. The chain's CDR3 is CAKGTTGANVLTF. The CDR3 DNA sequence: TGTGCCAAGGGGACAACCGGGGCCAACGTCCTGACTTTC.

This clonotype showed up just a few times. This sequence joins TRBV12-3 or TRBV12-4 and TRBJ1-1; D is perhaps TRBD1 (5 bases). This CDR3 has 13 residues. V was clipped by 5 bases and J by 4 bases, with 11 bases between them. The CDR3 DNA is TGTGCCAGCAGTAGGGACGTTGCCACTGAAGCTTTCTTT. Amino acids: CASSRDVATEAFF.